The text below deals with one T cell receptor beta chain. This sample's time point: before natalizumab initiation. The CDR3 consists of 14 residues. The germline V gene has CDR1 KGHSH and CDR2 LQKENI. V was cut by 3 bases and J by 7 bases, with 15 bases left in between. The data stem from a study of multiple sclerosis patients with progressive multifocal leukoencephalopathy. Profiled with immunoSEQ multiplex PCR; TCRdb holds only in-frame clones, not every one. The table records about 28,000 clones, 88% of them present only once. Sequencing input: PBMCs. The receptor's source is a human donor with multiple sclerosis. The V gene is TRBV18, the J gene TRBJ1-2, with D perhaps TRBD1 (6 bases). CDR3 region: CASSPMAGVGGYTF. The CDR3 DNA follows: TGTGCCAGCTCACCCATGGCAGGGGTCGGTGGCTACACCTTC.